This T cell receptor beta chain derives from a study of T cell responses to AZD1222 COVID-19 vaccine. Study-level results: Donors were largely white British and mainly female; clonal diversity was possibly underestimated. Elevations in Spike-specific TCR breadth and depth followed administration of two AZD1222 doses. Close to half of all spike-specific TCRs reportedly target regions of the variants that are unmutated.

For this clone: Its specificity is unknown. The junction and the germline gene differ at one end; a read error may be behind it.

TCRdb's table, derived via immunoSEQ multiplex PCR, lists solely in-frame clones and lacks some. The table includes 150,000 or so clones, roughly nine tenths detected once. The analysis combined second doses at about 4 or about 12 weeks. The sample in question was peripheral blood, obtained 28 days after the second AZD1222 dose. The receptor was derived from an adult who received the AZD1222 COVID-19 vaccine.

The CDR3 here is CSVQDTSHGYTF. CDR3 sequence (DNA): TGCAGCGTTCAAGATACCAGCCATGGCTACACCTTC. The chain carries TRBV29-1 and TRBJ1-2, with D uncertain. Looked up from germline, CDR1 is SQVTM and CDR2 is ANQGSEA. The CDR3 runs to 12 residues.